Each of the 31 T cell receptor beta chains below was sequenced from the same sample in a study of blood T cell repertoires in COVID-19 (dated by TCRdb to about 2020). Receptor libraries were prepared by the immunoSEQ multiplex PCR assay. TCRdb stores this immuneACCESS table with in-frame sequences only. Part of the clones is absent; in the studies checked, under half of the shortfall reflects unresolved V genes, and no reason is known for the rest. The sample table holds about 200,000 clones, of which approximately 91% were seen once. The ten largest clones capture about 1.7% of the sample. Material: peripheral blood. Receptors were obtained from a man aged 18 to 30 with active or convalescent COVID-19.

This sequence joins TRBV10-2 and TRBJ2-7, with D unresolved. The V gene's germline CDR1 is WSHSY and CDR2 SAAADI. The CDR3 runs 12 residues. V dropped 3 bases and J dropped 6 bases, with 9 bases sitting between them. Written as DNA, the CDR3 is TGCGCCAGCAGTGATACAGCAACCGAGCAGTACTTC. The encoded protein is CASSDTATEQYF.

The chain carries TRBV29-1 and TRBJ1-1; a possible D gene is TRBD1 (6 bases). CDR1 is SQVTM, CDR2 ANQGSEA, per germline. The CDR3 runs to 14 residues. V shed 8 bases and J shed 4 bases, with 20 bases lying between them. The CDR3 protein is CSYKSWGGTTEAFF. The CDR3 DNA reads as TGCAGCTACAAAAGTTGGGGGGGCACCACTGAAGCTTTCTTT.

The chain is built from TRBV5-5 and TRBJ1-2; TRBD1 matches at 9 bases. Losses at the gene ends were 4 bases for V and 2 bases for J; bases not matched to a gene: 6. The CDR3 totals 15 residues. Germline loops: CDR1 SGHKS, CDR2 YYEKEE (reference sequence). The CDR3 nucleotides are TGTGCCAGCAGCAATGGGGACAGGGTGAACTATGGCTACACCTTC. It is translated as CASSNGDRVNYGYTF.

The gene calls are TRBV6-8 and TRBJ1-2, with TRBD1 matching over 8 bases. This CDR3 contains 13 residues. After removal of 11 bases from V and 1 base from J, the junction contained 6 bases not matched to a gene. CDR1 and CDR2 from the germline V gene are MNHGY and SAAAGT. CDR3 sequence: CARGQGHNYGYTF. The CDR3 nucleotides are TGTGCCCGAGGACAGGGACATAACTATGGCTACACCTTC.

The chain has TRBV15 and TRBJ1-4; 8 bases match TRBD1. CDR1 and CDR2 (germline): LNHNV, YYDKDF (reference sequence). V lost 0 bases and J lost 4; bases outside the gene matches: 4. CDR3 length: 16 amino acids. CDR3 DNA sequence: TGTGCCACCAGCAGAGACCCGACAGGGGTTAATGAAAAACTGTTTTTT. It codes for CATSRDPTGVNEKLFF.

The chain combines TRBV27 with TRBJ2-7, with 11 bases identical to TRBD1. The CDR3 loop spans 16 amino acids. The V gene's germline CDR1 is MNHEY and CDR2 SMNVEV (reference sequence). J was trimmed by 5 bases and V by 6 bases; bases with no gene match: 12. CDR3 residues: CASSRSLGQGVDEQYF. CDR3 sequence (DNA): TGTGCCAGCAGCCGATCGCTGGGACAGGGGGTTGACGAGCAGTACTTC.

The chain uses TRBV7-2 and TRBJ2-5, with D possibly matching TRBD2 (5 bases). The germline CDR1 and CDR2 sequences are SGHTA and FQGNSA. This CDR3 spans 16 amino acids. V lost 6 bases and J 2 bases, leaving 19 bases between the germline ends. CDR3 protein: CASRSGSGGVQETQYF. The DNA for the CDR3 is TGTGCCAGCAGGTCGGGGAGCGGTGGGGTTCAAGAGACCCAGTACTTC.

The genes are TRBV18 and TRBJ2-7; D is possibly TRBD1 (6 bases). In germline, CDR1 is KGHSH, CDR2 LQKENI. The CDR3 is 14 residues long. Trimming cost V 3 bases and J 0 bases, with 9 bases left between them. The CDR3 loop is CASSPRQDSYEQYF. In nucleotides, the CDR3 is TGTGCCAGCTCACCCAGACAGGACTCCTACGAGCAGTACTTC.

V gene TRBV11-1 combines with J gene TRBJ1-1, with D tentatively TRBD1 (6 bases). The ends were cut back, 6 bases at V and 9 bases at J, with 14 bases in the middle. The germline gives CDR1 SGHAT, CDR2 FQDESV (reference sequence). This CDR3 is 12 amino acids long. This CDR3 reads CASRLTGSQAFF. CDR3 nucleotide sequence: TGTGCCAGCAGATTAACAGGGTCCCAAGCTTTCTTT. Full variable domain (outside the CDR3, taken from reference TRBV11-1 and TRBJ1-1): EAEVAQSPRYKITEKSQAVAFWCDPISGHATLYWYRQILGQGPELLVQFQDESVVDDSQLPKDRFSAERLKGVDSTLKIQPAELGDSAMYLCASRLTGSQAFFGQGTRLTVV.

The chain is built from TRBV19 and TRBJ2-3; 7 bases are shared with TRBD2. The trim removed 6 bases at V and 2 bases at J, leaving 11 bases unmatched. The CDR3 is 16 residues long. The germline V gene has CDR1 LNHDA and CDR2 SQIVND (reference sequence). The CDR3 loop reads CASSPPGLHVTDTQYF. The CDR3 nucleotides read TGTGCCAGTAGCCCTCCGGGACTACATGTCACAGATACGCAGTATTTT. Filled out from reference TRBV19 and TRBJ2-3, the complete variable domain reads DGGITQSPKYLFRKEGQNVTLSCEQNLNHDAMYWYRQDPGQGLRLIYYSQIVNDFQKGDIAEGYSVSREKKESFPLTVTSAQKNPTAFYLCASSPPGLHVTDTQYFGPGTRLTVL.

V gene TRBV19 combines with J gene TRBJ2-2; 9 nucleotides line up with TRBD1. The V segment lost 6 bases and the J segment 6 bases; nucleotides outside the gene matches: 8. Germline values: CDR1 LNHDA, CDR2 SQIVND (reference sequence). The CDR3 sequence is 15 residues long. This CDR3 reads CASRRDRGSPGELFF. CDR3 coding DNA: TGTGCCAGTAGGAGAGACAGGGGGAGCCCCGGGGAGCTGTTTTTT. The complete variable domain, with remaining parts taken from reference TRBV19 and TRBJ2-2, reads DGGITQSPKYLFRKEGQNVTLSCEQNLNHDAMYWYRQDPGQGLRLIYYSQIVNDFQKGDIAEGYSVSREKKESFPLTVTSAQKNPTAFYLCASRRDRGSPGELFFGEGSRLTVL.

The chain has TRBV5-1 and TRBJ2-5; TRBD1 is a possible D gene (5 bases). Germline CDR1 and CDR2: SGHRS and YFSETQ. The V and J ends lost 0 bases and 0 bases respectively, with 15 bases between them. The CDR3 spans 17 residues. This chain's CDR3 is CASSLGVGGADQETQYF. CDR3 DNA sequence: TGCGCCAGCAGCTTGGGGGTAGGTGGGGCCGACCAAGAGACCCAGTACTTC.

The chain uses TRBV19 and TRBJ2-5; TRBD1 matches 11 bases. CDR3 length: 15 residues. The V gene's germline CDR1 is LNHDA and CDR2 SQIVND (reference sequence). After removal of 3 bases from V and 5 bases from J, the junction contained 5 bases not matched to a gene. The CDR3, as DNA: TGTGCCAGTAGTATTAGGACAGGGGGCGGGGAGACCCAGTACTTC. Its translation is CASSIRTGGGETQYF.

The gene calls are TRBV5-4 and TRBJ2-7; 9 bases fit TRBD2. Germline assignment: CDR1 SGHNT and CDR2 YYREEE (reference sequence). The length of the CDR3 is 13 residues. The ends lost 7 bases at V and 6 bases at J; junction bases unmatched: 8. The CDR3 loop is CASGSGGSSEQYF. DNA of the CDR3: TGTGCCAGCGGGAGCGGGGGGTCGTCCGAGCAGTACTTC.

V is TRBV10-1 and J is TRBJ2-7; 7 bases fit TRBD1. V dropped 10 bases and J dropped 1; count of bases not matched to a gene: 4. Germline CDR1 WNHNN, CDR2 SYGVQD (reference sequence). The CDR3 has 12 residues. The CDR3 DNA follows: TGCGCCACCGGGGACAGTTCCTACGAGCAGTACTTC. This sequence encodes CATGDSSYEQYF.

CDR3 in DNA: TGTGCCAGCAGCTCTGAGGGAGGAGGGACCGGGGAGCTGTTTTTT. Amino acids: CASSSEGGGTGELFF. V usage is TRBV7-8 and J usage is TRBJ2-2; tentatively, D is TRBD2 (6 bases). CDR3 size: 15 residues. V lost 4 bases and J 5 bases, leaving 14 bases between the germline ends. Per the germline V gene, CDR1 is SGHVS and CDR2 is FQNEAQ.

This sequence joins TRBV9 and TRBJ1-2; D is possibly TRBD1 (5 bases). The V and J ends lost 0 bases and 5 bases respectively, with 14 bases between them. Germline lookup yields CDR1 SGDLS and CDR2 YYNGEE. The length of the CDR3 is 15 residues. DNA for the CDR3: TGTGCCAGCAGCGTAGGTCAGGGTTTGGGGTATGGCTACACCTTC. Protein: CASSVGQGLGYGYTF.

This clone was seen more than once but under ten times. This rearrangement joins TRBV28 to TRBJ1-4; 8 positions match TRBD1. V gave up 5 bases and J gave up 5 bases; unmatched junction bases: 4. CDR3 length: 14 amino acids. Germline CDR1 is MDHEN and CDR2 is SYDVKM. The CDR3 coding sequence is TGTGCCAGCAGTACCAGGGGGCTCAATGAAAAACTGTTTTTT. This gives the protein CASSTRGLNEKLFF.

The chain recombines TRBV29-1 with TRBJ1-1; the match to TRBD1 covers 7 bases. The CDR3 runs to 16 residues. The J segment lost 0 bases and the V segment lost 7 bases, leaving 14 bases of the junction unmatched. CDR1 and CDR2 from the germline V gene are SQVTM and ANQGSEA. The CDR3 nucleotides read TGCAGCGCCCGGGACAGACCAAAAAACATGAACACTGAAGCTTTCTTT. It translates to CSARDRPKNMNTEAFF.

The rearrangement joins TRBV12-3 or TRBV12-4 to TRBJ1-3; D gene uncertain. V gave up 3 bases and J gave up 4 bases, with 7 bases separating them. This CDR3 comprises 13 residues. The CDR3 region has the DNA TGTGCCAGCAGTTTCAGCGGGGGAAACACCATATATTTT. It codes for CASSFSGGNTIYF.

V usage is TRBV20-1 and J usage is TRBJ1-1; 7 bases are a match to TRBD1. V was clipped by 3 bases and J by 4 bases; unmatched bases: 5. Germline CDR1 and CDR2: DFQATT and SNEGSKA (reference sequence). This CDR3 has 13 amino acids. The CDR3 region is CSASYRGGTEAFF. CDR3 coding DNA: TGCAGTGCTAGTTACAGGGGTGGCACTGAAGCTTTCTTT.

V usage is TRBV5-1 and J usage is TRBJ1-2; a possible D gene is TRBD1 (5 bases). CDR1 is SGHRS and CDR2 is YFSETQ in the germline V gene. The CDR3 consists of 18 residues. With 0 bases removed from V and 0 bases from J, the gap between germline ends came to 18 bases. As DNA, the CDR3 is TGCGCCAGCAGCTTGGATGGTATTTCTTCGGGGGCTAACTATGGCTACACCTTC. It is translated as CASSLDGISSGANYGYTF.

The rearrangement links TRBV19 to TRBJ2-2; the D gene is possibly TRBD2 (5 bases). Germline-derived CDR1 and CDR2 are LNHDA and SQIVND (reference sequence). This CDR3 region has 13 residues. The germline V and J ends were trimmed by 1 base and 5 bases, with 5 bases remaining between them. CDR3 bases: TGTGCCAGTAGTATAGGGACTACCGGGGAGCTGTTTTTT. Translated: CASSIGTTGELFF.

The chain carries TRBV9 and TRBJ2-7; D remains ambiguous. The V end lost 0 bases, the J end lost 5 bases, and 18 bases lay between the germline ends. There are 16 residues in the CDR3. Germline V gene sequence: CDR1 SGDLS, CDR2 YYNGEE. CDR3 amino acids: CASSVGKEAPTNEQYF. Here the CDR3 DNA reads TGTGCCAGCAGCGTAGGAAAGGAAGCCCCCACTAACGAGCAGTACTTC. Looking up the rest from reference TRBV9 and TRBJ2-7 gives the full variable domain: DSGVTQTPKHLITATGQRVTLRCSPRSGDLSVYWYQQSLDQGLQFLIQYYNGEERAKGNILERFSAQQFPDLHSELNLSSLELGDSALYFCASSVGKEAPTNEQYFGPGTRLTVT.

The gene calls are TRBV18 and TRBJ1-5; D gene ambiguous. The CDR3 has 17 residues. The germline V gene encodes CDR1 KGHSH and CDR2 LQKENI. The germline V and J ends were trimmed by 3 bases and 1 base, with 16 bases remaining between them. This CDR3 reads CASSPVGSGVSNQPQHF. CDR3 coding DNA: TGTGCCAGCTCACCTGTCGGTTCCGGGGTGAGCAATCAGCCCCAGCATTTT.

J is TRBJ1-3 and V is TRBV3-1 (or the pseudogene TRBV3-2), with 8 bases matching TRBD1. Trimming cost V 5 bases and J 3 bases; bases outside gene matches: 6. CDR1 is LGHDT and CDR2 is YNNKEL in the germline V gene (reference sequence). This CDR3 contains 15 residues. In DNA, the CDR3 is TGTGCCAGCAGCACAGACAGGGGAGTTGGAAACACCATATATTTT. Translating it yields CASSTDRGVGNTIYF.

This rearrangement joins TRBV2 to TRBJ1-3; D call uncertain. The V and J ends lost 5 bases and 0 bases respectively, with 11 bases between them. Germline V gene sequence: CDR1 SNHLY, CDR2 FYNNEI. The CDR3 extends over 15 amino acids. The CDR3 nucleotides are TGTGCCAGCAGTCAAATCGGGTCCTCTGGAAACACCATATATTTT. Its translation is CASSQIGSSGNTIYF.

The rearrangement links TRBV3-1 (or the pseudogene TRBV3-2) to TRBJ2-5; D perhaps matches TRBD1 (5 bases). The CDR3 totals 14 residues. Germline values: CDR1 LGHDT, CDR2 YNNKEL (reference sequence). Trimming removed 4 bases at V and 4 bases at J, with 13 bases between. CDR3 DNA sequence: TGTGCCAGCAGCCCGTCCTCAGGGTCAGAGACCCAGTACTTC. It codes for CASSPSSGSETQYF.

The chain combines TRBV2 with TRBJ1-1; D is unclear. V lost 5 bases and J 3 bases, leaving 10 bases between the germline ends. Per germline, CDR1 SNHLY and CDR2 FYNNEI. This CDR3 contains 13 residues. This CDR3 is CASSPELYTEAFF. The CDR3 bases are TGTGCCAGCAGTCCCGAGTTGTACACTGAAGCTTTCTTT.

This sequence joins TRBV28 and TRBJ1-1, with 10 positions matching TRBD1. The CDR3 covers 18 residues. The junction had 14 bases not matched to a gene; V was cut back by 3 bases and J by 4 bases. Germline CDR1 reads MDHEN; CDR2 reads SYDVKM. The CDR3 protein is CASSFYHGQGVTGTEAFF. The CDR3 nucleotides read TGTGCCAGCAGTTTCTATCATGGACAGGGGGTTACGGGCACTGAAGCTTTCTTT.

This chain connects TRBV30 to TRBJ2-5; tentatively, D is TRBD1 (6 bases). CDR3 size: 13 residues. The V gene lost 0 bases and the J gene lost 5 bases, with 10 bases spanning the gap. Germline CDR1 reads GTSNPN; CDR2 reads SVGIG (reference sequence). The CDR3 loop reads CAWSVHRVETQYF. The CDR3 nucleotides read TGTGCCTGGAGTGTACACAGGGTCGAGACCCAGTACTTC.